These 2 T cell receptor beta chains came from one sample sequenced in a study of blood T cell repertoires in COVID-19. The protocol was immunoSEQ multiplex PCR, while the TCRdb copy is restricted to in-frame clones and leaves out a portion. The sample shows around 130,000 clones, about 86% of them seen only once. Material: peripheral blood. The receptors originated from a woman aged 50 to 60 with acute or convalescent COVID-19.

The rearrangement uses TRBV30 and TRBJ1-2, with TRBD1 matching 7 bases. The CDR3 totals 17 residues. J lost 5 bases, V lost 0 bases, and 15 bases had no gene match. CDR1 is GTSNPN and CDR2 is SVGIG in the germline V gene (reference sequence). DNA of the CDR3: TGTGCCTGGAGTGTTGGGGCAGGGGGTACCACAGAGTATGGCTACACCTTC. Translating it yields CAWSVGAGGTTEYGYTF.

The table lists this clone with a count of one. The chain employs TRBV11-3 and TRBJ1-3; 9 positions match TRBD1. The germline V gene has CDR1 SGHNT and CDR2 YENEEA. V lost 0 bases to trimming and J lost 7 bases; unmatched junction nucleotides: 7. This CDR3 spans 16 amino acids. CDR3 bases: TGTGCCAGCAGCTTAGACGGCCGGACAGGGGATAACACCATATATTTT. Its translation is CASSLDGRTGDNTIYF.